The 32 T cell receptor beta chains listed next were all sequenced from one sample in a study of cytomegalovirus exposure and HLA in healthy donors. Primers: 60 Vbeta forward and 13 Jbeta reverse. Measured with immunoSEQ multiplex PCR; TCRdb has only the in-frame clones, and not every one. Here the sample table reports about 210,000 clones. The sequencing input was PBMCs. The receptors were sampled from a woman aged 25 to 39 in good health and CMV-seropositive.

This chain links TRBV5-6 with TRBJ1-1; D gene unclear. The V gene lost 0 bases and the J gene lost 7 bases, with 10 bases spanning the gap. Germline V gene data show CDR1 as SGHDT and CDR2 as YYEEEE. The CDR3 contains 13 residues. CDR3 coding DNA: TGTGCCAGCAGCTTGGATTTTTCGTATGAAGCTTTCTTT. Translated: CASSLDFSYEAFF. The full variable domain, completed using reference TRBV5-6 and TRBJ1-1, is DAGVTQSPTHLIKTRGQQVTLRCSPKSGHDTVSWYQQALGQGPQFIFQYYEEEERQRGNFPDRFSGHQFPNYSSELNVNALLLGDSALYLCASSLDFSYEAFFGQGTRLTVV.

The chain is built from TRBV18 and TRBJ2-2; maybe TRBD2 (5 bases). The CDR3 runs 16 residues. Germline lookup yields CDR1 KGHSH and CDR2 LQKENI. The germline V and J ends were trimmed by 3 bases and 1 base, with 12 bases remaining between them. In DNA form, the CDR3 reads TGTGCCAGCTCACCTCGAGGGAGTCAGAACACCGGGGAGCTGTTTTTT. Translated, it gives CASSPRGSQNTGELFF.

The CDR3 bases are TGTGCCAGCCAGCGGGAGTCCGATAACGAGCAGTACTTC. Its protein is CASQRESDNEQYF. The J gene is TRBJ2-7, the V gene TRBV7-9, with 8 bases identical to TRBD2. Unmatched junction bases numbered 8, after V lost 8 bases and J lost 5 bases. The CDR3 is made up of 13 amino acids. Germline V gene lookup returns CDR1 SEHNR and CDR2 FQNEAQ (reference sequence).

The chain carries TRBV10-3 and TRBJ2-7; 7 nucleotides match TRBD1. Unmatched junction bases numbered 14, after V lost 6 bases and J lost 6 bases. In germline, CDR1 is ENHRY, CDR2 SYGVKD. The CDR3 runs to 15 residues. The CDR3 protein is CAISSRQGPLGEQYF. In DNA, the CDR3 is TGTGCCATCAGCTCCCGACAGGGACCTTTGGGCGAGCAGTACTTC.

The chain uses TRBV18 and TRBJ2-5, with D possibly matching TRBD2 (6 bases). The V and J ends lost 3 bases and 4 bases respectively, with 18 bases between them. Germline V gene lookup returns CDR1 KGHSH and CDR2 LQKENI. CDR3 length: 16 residues. This chain's CDR3 is CASSPVGGRVRETQYF. The CDR3 nucleotides read TGTGCCAGCTCACCTGTTGGAGGGCGGGTGCGAGAGACCCAGTACTTC. The full variable domain, its missing parts supplied by reference TRBV18 and TRBJ2-5, is NAGVMQNPRHLVRRRGQEARLRCSPMKGHSHVYWYRQLPEEGLKFMVYLQKENIIDESGMPKERFSAEFPKEGPSILRIQQVVRGDSAAYFCASSPVGGRVRETQYFGPGTRLLVL.

The CDR3 DNA follows: TGTGCCAGCAGCAAATGGCTAGGGACAGGGGAGAGGAACACCTTC. Translated: CASSKWLGTGERNTF. This chain connects TRBV21-1 to TRBJ1-2; TRBD1, the table's D call, lacks a check against the DNA. TRBV21-1 is designated a pseudogene. CDR3 length: 15 residues.

This chain joins TRBV7-8 and TRBJ2-1, with a weak D call TRBD1 (6 bases). V lost 2 bases, J lost 10 bases, and 9 bases lay in between. This CDR3 comprises 12 residues. Germline values: CDR1 SGHVS, CDR2 FQNEAQ. The CDR3 DNA reads as TGTGCCAGCAGCTTAAATGACAGGGAGCAGTTCTTC. This translates into CASSLNDREQFF.

This chain uses TRBV5-1 with TRBJ2-1; tentative D call: TRBD2 (6 bases). V was pared by 0 bases and J by 5 bases, with 15 bases between. This CDR3 region has 16 residues. Germline CDR1 is SGHRS and CDR2 is YFSETQ. In DNA, the CDR3 is TGCGCCAGCAGCTTGGTTGCGGGATCGTTACACAATGAGCAGTTCTTC. It encodes CASSLVAGSLHNEQFF. Full variable domain (remainder filled in from reference TRBV5-1 and TRBJ2-1): KAGVTQTPRYLIKTRGQQVTLSCSPISGHRSVSWYQQTPGQGLQFLFEYFSETQRNKGNFPGRFSGRQFSNSRSEMNVSTLELGDSALYLCASSLVAGSLHNEQFFGPGTRLTVL.

To note about this clone: Different DNA sequences within this sample yield the same CDR3. This sequence joins TRBV6-5 and TRBJ1-5; D is uncertain. This CDR3 comprises 14 residues. CDR1 MNHEY and CDR2 SVGAGI come from the germline V gene. Deletions cut 0 bases from V and 0 bases from J, with 3 bases between. CDR3 residues: CASSYSYSNQPQHF. The DNA of the CDR3 is TGTGCCAGCAGTTACTCGTATAGCAATCAGCCCCAGCATTTT.

The gene calls are TRBV18 and TRBJ1-2; D remains ambiguous. Germline CDR1 is KGHSH and CDR2 is LQKENI. The V and J ends lost 0 bases and 4 bases respectively, with 9 bases between them. The CDR3 has 14 residues. CDR3 nucleotides: TGTGCCAGCTCACCACCACTCGAAAGCTATGGCTACACCTTC. Residues: CASSPPLESYGYTF.

The chain combines TRBV5-8 with TRBJ2-1; 7 nucleotides line up with TRBD2. Germline assignment: CDR1 SGHTS and CDR2 YDEGEE. With V trimmed by 7 bases and J by 0 bases, 7 bases remained unmatched. This CDR3 is built from 15 residues. The CDR3 DNA is TGTGCCAGCTGCCGGCGGGAGTACTCCTACAATGAGCAGTTCTTC. Translating gives CASCRREYSYNEQFF.

The rearrangement uses TRBV6-5 and TRBJ2-5; possibly TRBD1 for D (6 bases). Germline CDR1 MNHEY, CDR2 SVGAGI. The CDR3 length is 14 residues. Trimming stripped 6 bases from V and 2 bases from J, with 13 bases between. The DNA of the CDR3 is TGTGCCAGCAGCGATACCGGGACACAAGAGACCCAGTACTTC. This gives the protein CASSDTGTQETQYF.

V gene TRBV6-1 combines with J gene TRBJ1-4; D is perhaps TRBD1 (5 bases). The germline gives CDR1 MNHNS, CDR2 SASEGT. CDR3 length equals 14 residues. Trimming pared 8 bases from V and 4 bases from J, leaving 14 bases between. The CDR3 DNA follows: TGTGCCAGCCTCCAAAGGGGCAGTAATGAAAAACTGTTTTTT. It translates to CASLQRGSNEKLFF.

V and J are TRBV7-9 and TRBJ1-1, with 7 bases fitting TRBD1. Trimming took 5 bases from V and 6 from J; bases not matched to a gene: 3. Germline V lookup: CDR1 SEHNR, CDR2 FQNEAQ (reference sequence). This CDR3 has 12 amino acids. This CDR3 is CASSAQGPEAFF. In DNA form, the CDR3 reads TGTGCCAGCAGCGCACAGGGGCCTGAAGCTTTCTTT.

V and J are TRBV27 and TRBJ2-3; D may be TRBD2 (7 bases). V gave up 8 bases and J gave up 1 base, with 25 bases separating them. CDR3 length equals 18 residues. From germline, CDR1 is MNHEY and CDR2 SMNVEV (reference sequence). Here the CDR3 DNA reads TGTGCCAGCCCTCAAAGGGGGGGACCCAATCAAGGCACAGATACGCAGTATTTT. Its translation: CASPQRGGPNQGTDTQYF.

The rearrangement links TRBV29-1 to TRBJ2-5; D is possibly TRBD1 (5 bases). Germline loops: CDR1 SQVTM, CDR2 ANQGSEA. This CDR3 region has 12 residues. With 6 bases removed from V and 2 bases from J, the gap between germline ends came to 10 bases. The CDR3 bases are TGCAGCGTCACGACAGCACAAGAGACCCAGTACTTC. It is translated as CSVTTAQETQYF.

This chain links TRBV11-3 with TRBJ2-1, with 11 bases that match TRBD1. Per germline, CDR1 SGHNT and CDR2 YENEEA. J was trimmed by 4 bases and V by 2 bases; bases with no gene match: 4. This CDR3 spans 16 amino acids. This CDR3 is CASSLSGTGGYNEQFF. CDR3 sequence (DNA): TGTGCCAGCAGCTTATCCGGGACAGGGGGTTACAATGAGCAGTTCTTC.

This chain uses TRBV7-2 with TRBJ2-7; possible D gene TRBD1, 5 bases. This CDR3 is 14 amino acids long. Germline V lookup: CDR1 SGHTA, CDR2 FQGNSA. Trimming left V 1 base short and J 2 bases short, with 9 bases between. The CDR3 nucleotides are TGTGCCAGCAGCTTAGTTGGACAAACCTACGAGCAGTACTTC. It is translated as CASSLVGQTYEQYF.

V is TRBV19 and J is TRBJ2-7; 10 nucleotides agree with TRBD1. With V trimmed by 6 bases and J by 3 bases, 5 bases remained unmatched. The CDR3 contains 14 residues. The germline V gene has CDR1 LNHDA and CDR2 SQIVND (reference sequence). CDR3 in DNA: TGTGCCAGTAGCACCGGGACAGGGGACTACGAGCAGTACTTC. Amino acid sequence: CASSTGTGDYEQYF.

This rearrangement joins TRBV5-1 to TRBJ1-1; D is possibly TRBD1 (6 bases). V shed 3 bases and J shed 0 bases, with 9 bases lying between them. The CDR3 contains 14 residues. Germline assignment: CDR1 SGHRS and CDR2 YFSETQ. CDR3 bases: TGCGCCAGCAGCTACAGGGCCTTGAACACTGAAGCTTTCTTT. The encoded protein is CASSYRALNTEAFF.

The CDR3, as DNA: TGTGCCACCAGGGGACAGGGGGCAGGAAACATTCAGTACTTC. Its translation: CATRGQGAGNIQYF. This rearrangement joins TRBV15 to TRBJ2-4, with 12 bases lining up with TRBD1. The junction had 3 bases not matched to a gene; V was cut back by 6 bases and J by 6 bases. CDR1 LNHNV and CDR2 YYDKDF come from the germline V gene (reference sequence). The CDR3 extends over 14 amino acids.

The rearrangement links TRBV14 to TRBJ2-7; a weak D match, TRBD2 (6 bases). The CDR3 contains 14 residues. Trimming removed 4 bases at V and 3 bases at J, with 13 bases between. Germline V gives CDR1 SGHDN, CDR2 FVKESK. The CDR3 DNA sequence: TGTGCCAGCAGCCTTTGGGGGGAGAGCTACGAGCAGTACTTC. Its translation: CASSLWGESYEQYF.

The rearrangement joins TRBV6-1 to TRBJ2-1, with 7 bases lining up with TRBD2. The CDR3 covers 14 residues. Trimming removed 6 bases from V and 13 bases from J; junction bases left unmatched: 15. CDR1 is MNHNS and CDR2 is SASEGT in the germline V gene. CDR3 residues: CASRTSDSTMRQFF. CDR3 sequence (DNA): TGTGCCAGCAGAACTAGCGATTCCACAATGAGACAGTTCTTC.

The V and J genes are TRBV5-1 and TRBJ2-1; 13 positions agree with TRBD2. The V gene's germline CDR1 is SGHRS and CDR2 YFSETQ. Trimming took 3 bases from V and 12 from J; bases not matched to a gene: 6. The CDR3 loop spans 14 amino acids. CDR3 nucleotide sequence: TGCGCCAGCAGCTCCGGGACTAGCGGGATGGGGCAGTTCTTC. It specifies CASSSGTSGMGQFF.

The chain carries TRBV19 and TRBJ1-2; no firm D call. Trimming stripped 3 bases from V and 6 bases from J, with 11 bases between. Germline V lookup: CDR1 LNHDA, CDR2 SQIVND (reference sequence). The CDR3 has 13 residues. The CDR3 DNA reads as TGTGCCAGTAGTATTATCGGGGTCAATGGCTACACCTTC. Its translation: CASSIIGVNGYTF.

The rearrangement links TRBV14 to TRBJ1-6; 9 positions agree with TRBD1. The V segment lost 3 bases and the J segment 7 bases; nucleotides outside the gene matches: 7. The CDR3 is 16 amino acids. In germline, CDR1 is SGHDN, CDR2 FVKESK. The CDR3 sequence: CASSQIWGTGNSPLHF. CDR3 bases: TGTGCCAGCAGCCAGATCTGGGGGACAGGGAATTCACCCCTCCACTTT.

The chain recombines TRBV5-4 with TRBJ1-4, with D unclear. Looked up from germline, CDR1 is SGHNT and CDR2 is YYREEE (reference sequence). Trimming took 0 bases from V and 2 from J, leaving 5 bases between them. This CDR3 region has 14 residues. CDR3 bases: TGTGCCAGCAGCTTGGGGCCGACTAATGAAAAACTGTTTTTT. Translating it yields CASSLGPTNEKLFF.

The genes are TRBV9 and TRBJ1-1; tentatively, D is TRBD1 (6 bases). V was pared by 3 bases and J by 1 base, with 13 bases between. The germline CDR1 and CDR2 sequences are SGDLS and YYNGEE. The CDR3 length is 15 residues. The CDR3 coding sequence is TGTGCCAGCAGCGGTTGGGACACACGGAACACTGAAGCTTTCTTT. It is translated as CASSGWDTRNTEAFF.

V gene TRBV5-5 combines with J gene TRBJ2-5; D is uncertain. The germline V and J ends were trimmed by 0 bases and 5 bases, with 8 bases remaining between them. The CDR3 runs to 13 residues. Germline lookup yields CDR1 SGHKS and CDR2 YYEKEE (reference sequence). Written as DNA, the CDR3 is TGTGCCAGCAGCTTGGATAGCCGGGAGACCCAGTACTTC. It translates to CASSLDSRETQYF.

The chain combines TRBV6-5 with TRBJ2-5; 8 bases align to TRBD2. V lost 6 bases and J lost 1; bases outside the gene matches: 7. The germline V gene has CDR1 MNHEY and CDR2 SVGAGI. This CDR3 is 15 amino acids long. The chain's CDR3 is CASRGHTSGQETQYF. In DNA, the CDR3 is TGTGCCAGCAGGGGACATACTAGCGGCCAAGAGACCCAGTACTTC.

This chain's CDR3 is CASSRKGTGGYEQYF. The DNA of the CDR3 is TGTGCCAGCAGCCGCAAAGGGACAGGGGGCTACGAGCAGTACTTC. V gene TRBV5-4 combines with J gene TRBJ2-7; 11 bases align to TRBD1. Trimming at V came to 4 bases and at J to 3 bases, leaving 6 bases not matched to a gene. Germline CDR1 SGHNT, CDR2 YYREEE (reference sequence). This CDR3 contains 15 residues. The full variable domain, rest sourced from reference TRBV5-4 and TRBJ2-7, is ETGVTQSPTHLIKTRGQQVTLRCSSQSGHNTVSWYQQALGQGPQFIFQYYREEENGRGNFPPRFSGLQFPNYSSELNVNALELDDSALYLCASSRKGTGGYEQYFGPGTRLTVT.

A remark on this clone: Other nucleotide sequences from this sample produce the same CDR3. The J gene is TRBJ1-2, the V gene TRBV18, with 12 bases that match TRBD1. Germline CDR1 and CDR2: KGHSH and LQKENI. Trimming took 4 bases from V and 5 from J; bases not matched to a gene: 5. This CDR3 is built from 15 residues. In DNA, the CDR3 is TGTGCCAGCTCACAGGGACAGGGGGCGTCGTATGGCTACACCTTC. It codes for CASSQGQGASYGYTF.